These T cell receptor beta chains were read from a single sample in a study of T cell responses to AZD1222 COVID-19 vaccine. Clones were sequenced by immunoSEQ multiplex PCR, and TCRdb holds only the in-frame ones, with some missing. The sample lists under 130,000 clones, 82% seen once, with around 5.1% in the top ten. Specimen: peripheral blood, collected on day 0 of AZD1222 vaccination. Source of these receptors: an adult in good health. The CDR3 runs from the conserved cysteine through the conserved F or W.

v_gene,CDR3aa
TRBV2,CASRLWTDPDTGELFF
TRBV7-2,CASRSRVANYGYTF
TRBV6-5,CASTTTWASTDTQYF
TRBV6-5,CASSYRPTGGNGYTF
TRBV2,CASGGEKSTEAFF
TRBV6-5,CASTTGLGTEAFF
TRBV21-1,CASSAPHPGQGNTGELFF
TRBV11-3,CASSLTGGITGELFF
TRBV11-2,CASSLHVPGSSYNSPLHF
TRBV29-1,CSVGMGTDTQYF
TRBV7-2,CASSLIVSGHEQYF
TRBV14,CASSPRPGVTFDGYGYTF
TRBV5-5,CASSLGGNYGYTF
TRBV24-1,CATSDRTSGVTDTQYF
TRBV18,CASSRGTWGWDTEAFF
TRBV30,CAWSVQLGTYGYTF
TRBV29-1,CSVDPAGIYNEQFF
TRBV29-1,CSEKTGGFGEQFF